The source of this T cell receptor beta chain is a study of shared clonotypes between healthy human individuals. Germline-derived CDR1 and CDR2 are SNHLY and FYNNEI. The J segment lost 4 bases and the V segment lost 6 bases, leaving 6 bases of the junction unmatched. The CDR3 runs 14 residues. The table lists this clone with a few counts. Sequenced by immunoSEQ multiplex PCR; TCRdb stores in-frame clones only, minus some. The sample includes about 2.3 million clones, approximately 93% seen only once; the top ten take 0.39%. The sequenced sample was naive CD4+ T cells from PBMCs. Subset reported: CD45RA+ positively selected. The chain combines TRBV2 with TRBJ1-2; 9 bases match TRBD1. This receptor was obtained from a man younger than 35 in good health. Some clones in this sample may be carry-over from other donors' samples. Here the CDR3 reads CASRGTGSAYGYTF. In DNA, the CDR3 is TGTGCCAGCAGGGGGACAGGGTCGGCCTATGGCTACACCTTC. The full variable domain, its missing parts supplied by reference TRBV2 and TRBJ1-2, is EPEVTQTPSHQVTQMGQEVILRCVPISNHLYFYWYRQILGQKVEFLVSFYNNEISEKSEIFDDQFSVERPDGSNFTLKIRSTKLEDSAMYFCASRGTGSAYGYTFGSGTRLTVV.